This T cell receptor (beta chain) was sequenced during a study of blood T cell repertoires in COVID-19. Points on this clone: This sample also contains other DNA sequences that code for the same CDR3.

The CDR3 extends over 14 amino acids. Germline CDR1 SNHLY, CDR2 FYNNEI. Trimming shortened V by 3 bases and J by 2 bases, and 8 bases separated the two germline ends. Original methodology: Cell counts per sample came from amplifying reference gene primers. Data came from immunoSEQ multiplex PCR; TCRdb stores just in-frame clones and leaves some out. V, J and clone size are taken as reported in that table, and D and trimming were inferred from the DNA itself. Of over 80,000 clones listed, roughly nine tenths are singletons. This chain uses TRBV2 with TRBJ1-5; perhaps TRBD1 as D (5 bases). This clonotype was sampled from a man between 50 and 59 years old with acute or convalescent COVID-19. The sample consisted of peripheral blood. The CDR3 here is CASSDQGGNQPQHF. Written as DNA, the CDR3 is TGTGCCAGCAGTGATCAGGGTGGCAATCAGCCCCAGCATTTT.